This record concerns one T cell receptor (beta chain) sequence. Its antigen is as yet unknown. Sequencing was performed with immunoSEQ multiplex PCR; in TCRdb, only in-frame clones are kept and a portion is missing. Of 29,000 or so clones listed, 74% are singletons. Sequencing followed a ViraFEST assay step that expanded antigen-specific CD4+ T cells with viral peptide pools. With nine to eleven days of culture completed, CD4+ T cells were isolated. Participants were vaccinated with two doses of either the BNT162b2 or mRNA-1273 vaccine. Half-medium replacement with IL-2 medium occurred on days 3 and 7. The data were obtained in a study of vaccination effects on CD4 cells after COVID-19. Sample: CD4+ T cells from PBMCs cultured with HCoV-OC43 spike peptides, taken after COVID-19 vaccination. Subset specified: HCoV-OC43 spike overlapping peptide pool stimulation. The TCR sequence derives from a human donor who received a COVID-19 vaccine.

This CDR3 is CASSPGVSKTGQPQHF. The CDR3 nucleotides are TGTGCCAGCAGCCCAGGGGTCTCAAAAACGGGTCAGCCCCAGCATTTT. This sequence joins TRBV28 and TRBJ1-5, with D tentatively TRBD1 (6 bases). CDR1 is MDHEN and CDR2 is SYDVKM in the germline V gene. Deletions cut 6 bases from V and 6 bases from J, with 21 bases between. The length of the CDR3 is 16 residues.